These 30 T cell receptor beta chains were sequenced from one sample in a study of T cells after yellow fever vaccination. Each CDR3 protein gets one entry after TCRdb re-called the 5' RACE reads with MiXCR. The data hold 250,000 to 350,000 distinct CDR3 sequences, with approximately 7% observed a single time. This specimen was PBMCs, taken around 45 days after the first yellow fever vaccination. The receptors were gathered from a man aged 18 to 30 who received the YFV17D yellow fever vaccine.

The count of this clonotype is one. CDR3 nucleotide sequence: TGTGCCAGCTCACCAAGGAGTACCATCCAGGGGAGGGCTTTCTTT. Amino acid sequence: CASSPRSTIQGRAFF. This rearrangement joins TRBV18 to TRBJ1-1, with D perhaps TRBD1 (6 bases). V lost 2 bases, J lost 11 bases, and 21 bases lay in between. The CDR3 loop spans 15 amino acids. The germline V gene has CDR1 KGHSH and CDR2 LQKENI. The whole variable domain, filled in from reference TRBV18 and TRBJ1-1, reads NAGVMQNPRHLVRRRGQEARLRCSPMKGHSHVYWYRQLPEEGLKFMVYLQKENIIDESGMPKERFSAEFPKEGPSILRIQQVVRGDSAAYFCASSPRSTIQGRAFFGQGTRLTVV.

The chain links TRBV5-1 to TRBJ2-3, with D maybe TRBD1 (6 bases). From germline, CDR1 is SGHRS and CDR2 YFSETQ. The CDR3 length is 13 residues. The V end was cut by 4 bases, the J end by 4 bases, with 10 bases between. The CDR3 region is CASSINRADTQYF. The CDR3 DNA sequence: TGCGCCAGCAGCATAAACAGGGCAGATACGCAGTATTTT.

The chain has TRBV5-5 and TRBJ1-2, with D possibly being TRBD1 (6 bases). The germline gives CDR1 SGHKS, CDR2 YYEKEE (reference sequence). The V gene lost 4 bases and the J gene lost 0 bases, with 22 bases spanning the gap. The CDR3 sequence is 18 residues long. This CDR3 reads CASSVSLAGQRANYGYTF. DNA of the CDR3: TGTGCCAGCAGCGTCTCCCTCGCGGGACAACGAGCTAACTATGGCTACACCTTC.

CDR3: CASSLEESGWLNSGFDTEAFF. The CDR3 DNA follows: TGCGCCAGCAGCTTGGAGGAGTCAGGGTGGTTGAATTCCGGCTTTGACACTGAAGCTTTCTTT. The chain is built from TRBV5-1 and TRBJ1-1; TRBD1 is a possible D gene (5 bases). Germline lookup yields CDR1 SGHRS and CDR2 YFSETQ. Trimming removed 0 bases from V and 3 bases from J, with 30 bases in between. The CDR3 has 21 residues.

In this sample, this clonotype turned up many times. CDR3 nucleotide sequence: TGTGCCACCAGCAGGGACAGCCAAGAGACCCAGTACTTC. This encodes CATSRDSQETQYF. This sequence joins TRBV15 and TRBJ2-5, with D tentatively TRBD1 (6 bases). CDR3 length: 13 residues. V lost 3 bases to trimming and J lost 1 base, with 6 bases between them. Per the germline V gene, CDR1 is LNHNV and CDR2 is YYDKDF (reference sequence).

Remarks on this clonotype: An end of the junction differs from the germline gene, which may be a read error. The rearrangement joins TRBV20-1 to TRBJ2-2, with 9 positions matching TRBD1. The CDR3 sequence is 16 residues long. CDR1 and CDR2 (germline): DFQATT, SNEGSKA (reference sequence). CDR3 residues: CCARSPGTGFTGELFF. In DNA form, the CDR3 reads TGCTGTGCTCGAAGCCCCGGGACAGGGTTCACCGGGGAGCTGTTTTTT.

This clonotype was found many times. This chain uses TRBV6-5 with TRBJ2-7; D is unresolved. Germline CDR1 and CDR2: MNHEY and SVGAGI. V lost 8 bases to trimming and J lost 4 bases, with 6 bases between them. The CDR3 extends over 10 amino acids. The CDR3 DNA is TGTGCCAGCGGGGAATACGAGCAGTACTTC. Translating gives CASGEYEQYF.

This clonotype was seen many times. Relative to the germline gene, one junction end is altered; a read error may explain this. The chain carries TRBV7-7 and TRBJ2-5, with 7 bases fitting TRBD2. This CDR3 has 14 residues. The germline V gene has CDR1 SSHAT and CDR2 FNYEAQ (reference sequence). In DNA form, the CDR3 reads TGTGCTAGCAGCTTAGAGCGGGGACAAGAGACCCAGTACTTC. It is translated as CASSLERGQETQYF.

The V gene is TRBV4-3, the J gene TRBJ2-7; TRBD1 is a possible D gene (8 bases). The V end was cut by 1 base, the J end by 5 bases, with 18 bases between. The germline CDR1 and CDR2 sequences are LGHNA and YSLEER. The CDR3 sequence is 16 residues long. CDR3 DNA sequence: TGCGCCAGCAGCCAAGTGAACAGGGGGGAGGGAAACGAGCAGTACGTC. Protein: CASSQVNRGEGNEQYV.

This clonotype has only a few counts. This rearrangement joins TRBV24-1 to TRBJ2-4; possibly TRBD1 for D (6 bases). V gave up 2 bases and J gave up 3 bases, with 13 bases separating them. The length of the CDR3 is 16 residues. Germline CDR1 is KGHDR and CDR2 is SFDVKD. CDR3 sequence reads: CATSDSGQGFKNIQYF. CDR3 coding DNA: TGTGCCACCAGTGATTCGGGACAAGGGTTCAAAAACATTCAGTACTTC.

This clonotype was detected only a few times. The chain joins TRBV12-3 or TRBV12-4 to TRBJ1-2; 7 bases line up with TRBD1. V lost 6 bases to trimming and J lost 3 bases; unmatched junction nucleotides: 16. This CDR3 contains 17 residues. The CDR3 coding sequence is TGTGCCAGCAGCCTGAGTTGGGTCTACACAGGGGACTATGGCTACACCTTC. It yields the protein CASSLSWVYTGDYGYTF.

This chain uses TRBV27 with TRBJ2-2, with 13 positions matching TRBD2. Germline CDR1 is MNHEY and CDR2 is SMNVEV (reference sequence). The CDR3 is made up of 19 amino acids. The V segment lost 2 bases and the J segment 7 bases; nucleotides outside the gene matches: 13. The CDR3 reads CASSLVRTSGGRRDGELFF. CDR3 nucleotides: TGTGCCAGCAGTTTAGTTCGGACTAGCGGGGGCCGTAGAGACGGGGAGCTGTTTTTT.

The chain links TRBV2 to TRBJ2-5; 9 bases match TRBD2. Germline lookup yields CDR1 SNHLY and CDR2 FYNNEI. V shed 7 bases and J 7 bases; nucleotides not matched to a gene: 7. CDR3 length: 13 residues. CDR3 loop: CASTLAGEGTQYF. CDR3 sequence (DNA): TGTGCCAGCACCTTAGCGGGGGAGGGGACCCAGTACTTC.

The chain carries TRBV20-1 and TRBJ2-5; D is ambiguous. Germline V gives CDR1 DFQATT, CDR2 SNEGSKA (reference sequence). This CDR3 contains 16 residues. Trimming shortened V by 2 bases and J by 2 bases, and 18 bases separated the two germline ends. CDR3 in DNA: TGCAGTGCTAGATCTTGGGCAGGCCTGACACAAGAGACCCAGTACTTC. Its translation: CSARSWAGLTQETQYF.

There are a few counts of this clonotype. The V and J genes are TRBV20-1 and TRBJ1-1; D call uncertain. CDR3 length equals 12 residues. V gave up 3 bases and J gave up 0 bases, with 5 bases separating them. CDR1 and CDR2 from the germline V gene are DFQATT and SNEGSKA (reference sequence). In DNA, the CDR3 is TGCAGTGCTAGTAACATGAACACTGAAGCTTTCTTT. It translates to CSASNMNTEAFF.

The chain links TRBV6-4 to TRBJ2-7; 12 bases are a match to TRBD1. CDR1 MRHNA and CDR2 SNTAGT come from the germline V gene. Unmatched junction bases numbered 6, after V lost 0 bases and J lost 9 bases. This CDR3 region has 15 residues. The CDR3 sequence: CASSDSFGTGGVQYF. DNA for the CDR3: TGTGCCAGCAGTGACTCTTTCGGGACAGGGGGCGTGCAGTACTTC.

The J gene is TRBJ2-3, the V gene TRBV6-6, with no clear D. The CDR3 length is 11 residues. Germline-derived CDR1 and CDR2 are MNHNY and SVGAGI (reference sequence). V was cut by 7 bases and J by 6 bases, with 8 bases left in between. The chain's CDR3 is CASTPGDTQYF. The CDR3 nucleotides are TGTGCCAGCACCCCCGGTGATACGCAGTATTTT.

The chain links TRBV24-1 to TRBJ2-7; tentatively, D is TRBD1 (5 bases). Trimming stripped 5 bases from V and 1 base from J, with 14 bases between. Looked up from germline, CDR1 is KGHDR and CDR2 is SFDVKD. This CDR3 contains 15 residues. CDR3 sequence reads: CATSVRVERSYEQYV. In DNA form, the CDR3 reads TGTGCCACCAGTGTCAGGGTAGAGAGGTCCTACGAGCAGTACGTC.

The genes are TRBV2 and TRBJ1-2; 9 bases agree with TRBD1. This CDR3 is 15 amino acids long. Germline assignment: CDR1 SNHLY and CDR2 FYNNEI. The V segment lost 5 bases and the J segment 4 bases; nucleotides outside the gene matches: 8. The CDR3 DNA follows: TGTGCCAGCAGTCTCCCGGGACAGGGTGGCTATGGCTACACCTTC. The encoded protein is CASSLPGQGGYGYTF.

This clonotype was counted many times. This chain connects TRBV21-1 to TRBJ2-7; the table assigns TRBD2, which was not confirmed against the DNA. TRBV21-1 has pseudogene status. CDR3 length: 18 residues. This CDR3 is CASSKAGGASIRTYEQYF. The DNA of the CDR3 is TGTGCCAGCAGCAAAGCCGGGGGGGCATCAATCCGTACCTACGAGCAGTACTTC.

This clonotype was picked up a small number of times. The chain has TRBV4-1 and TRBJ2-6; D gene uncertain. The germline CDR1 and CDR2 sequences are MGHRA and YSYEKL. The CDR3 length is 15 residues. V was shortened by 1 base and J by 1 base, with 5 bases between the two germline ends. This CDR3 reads CASSQVESGANVLTF. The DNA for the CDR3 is TGCGCCAGCAGCCAAGTAGAATCTGGGGCCAACGTCCTGACTTTC.

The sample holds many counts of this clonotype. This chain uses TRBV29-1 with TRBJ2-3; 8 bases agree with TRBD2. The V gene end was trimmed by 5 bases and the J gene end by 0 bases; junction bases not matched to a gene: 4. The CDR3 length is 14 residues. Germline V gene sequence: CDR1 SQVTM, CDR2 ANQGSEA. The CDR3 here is CSVSSGVSTDTQYF. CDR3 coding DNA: TGCAGCGTTAGTAGCGGGGTTAGCACAGATACGCAGTATTTT.

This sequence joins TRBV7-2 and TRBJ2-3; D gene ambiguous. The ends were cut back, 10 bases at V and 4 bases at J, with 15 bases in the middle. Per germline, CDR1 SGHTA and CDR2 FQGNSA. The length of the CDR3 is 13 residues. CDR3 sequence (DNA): TGTGCCATGTGGCCTGGGATCCCAGATACGCAGTATTTT. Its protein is CAMWPGIPDTQYF.

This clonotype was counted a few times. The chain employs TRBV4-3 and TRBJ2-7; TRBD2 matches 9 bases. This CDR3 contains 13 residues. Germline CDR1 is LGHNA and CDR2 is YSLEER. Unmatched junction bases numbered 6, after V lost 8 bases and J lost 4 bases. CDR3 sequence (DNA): TGCGCCAGCTTTCTAGCGGGGAGTTACGAGCAGTACGTC. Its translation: CASFLAGSYEQYV.

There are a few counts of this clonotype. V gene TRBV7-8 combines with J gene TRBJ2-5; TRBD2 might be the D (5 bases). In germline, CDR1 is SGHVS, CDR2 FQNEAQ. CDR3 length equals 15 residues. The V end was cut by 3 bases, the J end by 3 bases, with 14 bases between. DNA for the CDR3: TGTGCCAGCAGCTTCGGGAACGACGGTAAAGAGACCCAGTACTTC. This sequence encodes CASSFGNDGKETQYF. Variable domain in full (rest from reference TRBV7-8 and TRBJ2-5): GAGVSQSPRYKVAKRGQDVALRCDPISGHVSLFWYQQALGQGPEFLTYFQNEAQLDKSGLPSDRFFAERPEGSVSTLKIQRTQQEDSAVYLCASSFGNDGKETQYFGPGTRLLVL.

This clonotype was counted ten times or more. CDR3 sequence: CASSLLAGYGYTF. CDR3 bases: TGTGCCAGCAGTTTGTTGGCCGGCTATGGCTACACCTTC. V and J are TRBV12-3 or TRBV12-4 and TRBJ1-2; D remains ambiguous. The CDR3 totals 13 residues. The V end was cut by 3 bases, the J end by 4 bases, with 9 bases between.

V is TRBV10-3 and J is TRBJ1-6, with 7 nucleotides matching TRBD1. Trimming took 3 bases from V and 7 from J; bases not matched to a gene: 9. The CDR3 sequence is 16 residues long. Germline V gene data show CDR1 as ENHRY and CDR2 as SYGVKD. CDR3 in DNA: TGTGCCATCAGTGATCAAGGGGGCAGTGGAAATTCACCCCTCCACTTT. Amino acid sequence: CAISDQGGSGNSPLHF.

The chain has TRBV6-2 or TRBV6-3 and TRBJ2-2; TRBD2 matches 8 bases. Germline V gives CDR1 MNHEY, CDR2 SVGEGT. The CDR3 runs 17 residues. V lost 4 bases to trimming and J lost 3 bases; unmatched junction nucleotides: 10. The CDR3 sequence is CASSFLRSGGYTGELFF. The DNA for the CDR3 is TGTGCCAGCAGTTTCTTGAGGAGCGGGGGATACACCGGGGAGCTGTTTTTT.

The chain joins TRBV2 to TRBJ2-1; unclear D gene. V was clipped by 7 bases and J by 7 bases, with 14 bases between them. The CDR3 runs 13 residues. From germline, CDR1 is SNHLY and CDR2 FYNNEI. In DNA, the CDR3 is TGTGCCAGCAAAGAGGAACGTTCTAATGAGCAGTTCTTC. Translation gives CASKEERSNEQFF.

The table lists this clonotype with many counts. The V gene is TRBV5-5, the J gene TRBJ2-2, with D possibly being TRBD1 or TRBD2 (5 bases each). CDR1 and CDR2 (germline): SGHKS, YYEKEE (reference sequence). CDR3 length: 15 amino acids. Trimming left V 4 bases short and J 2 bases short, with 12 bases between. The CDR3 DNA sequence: TGTGCCAGCAGCGTGGGGGTCGGTAACACCGGGGAGCTGTTTTTT. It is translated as CASSVGVGNTGELFF.